These 9 T cell receptor beta chains came from one sample sequenced in a study of blood T cell repertoires in COVID-19. Clones were read by immunoSEQ multiplex PCR, and TCRdb kept only the in-frame ones, dropping some. The sample lists some 300,000 clones; 85% were seen once. The specimen sequenced was peripheral blood. The source is a woman aged 50 to 60 with active or convalescent COVID-19.

The chain joins TRBV3-1 (or the pseudogene TRBV3-2) to TRBJ1-2; D remains unclear. The germline V gene encodes CDR1 LGHDT and CDR2 YNNKEL (reference sequence). V lost 1 base and J lost 11, with 8 bases in between. This CDR3 is 11 amino acids long. The CDR3 DNA sequence: TGTGCCAGCAGCCAAGGGCCCTCTTACACCTTC. It specifies CASSQGPSYTF.

This chain uses TRBV24-1 with TRBJ2-1; D is possibly TRBD1 (6 bases). CDR3 length equals 16 residues. Trimming pared 9 bases from V and 8 bases from J, leaving 25 bases between. From germline, CDR1 is KGHDR and CDR2 SFDVKD. The CDR3 reads CATAHPAAGAGYEQFF. Written as DNA, the CDR3 is TGTGCCACCGCTCATCCTGCGGCAGGGGCTGGGTATGAGCAGTTCTTC.

This clone has only one observation. V and J are TRBV6-5 and TRBJ2-2, with TRBD2 identical over 10 bases. The V segment lost 2 bases and the J segment 6 bases; nucleotides outside the gene matches: 6. In germline, CDR1 is MNHEY, CDR2 SVGAGI. The CDR3 loop spans 16 amino acids. The CDR3 nucleotides read TGTGCCAGCAGTTACGCTTTAGCGGGAGGTTCCGGGGAGCTGTTTTTT. This encodes CASSYALAGGSGELFF.

The chain joins TRBV28 to TRBJ2-7, with 7 bases lining up with TRBD2. Losses at the gene ends were 3 bases for V and 3 bases for J; bases not matched to a gene: 8. Germline loops: CDR1 MDHEN, CDR2 SYDVKM. The CDR3 is 15 residues long. The CDR3 nucleotides are TGTGCCAGCAGTTTGGGGAGGGGTGGACTCTACGAGCAGTACTTC. Residues: CASSLGRGGLYEQYF.

The chain is built from TRBV29-1 and TRBJ2-7; 12 bases match TRBD2. CDR3 size: 13 residues. Germline V gene lookup returns CDR1 SQVTM and CDR2 ANQGSEA. The V segment lost 7 bases and the J segment 3 bases; nucleotides outside the gene matches: 4. CDR3 residues: CSAGLAGNYEQYF. The CDR3 DNA is TGCAGCGCCGGACTAGCGGGGAACTACGAGCAGTACTTC.

The chain employs TRBV18 and TRBJ1-2; TRBD1 matches 9 bases. In germline, CDR1 is KGHSH, CDR2 LQKENI. The CDR3 loop spans 14 amino acids. Trimming at V came to 3 bases and at J to 5 bases, leaving 4 bases not matched to a gene. CDR3 nucleotides: TGTGCCAGCTCACCTGATGACAGGGGGTATGGCTACACCTTC. The encoded protein is CASSPDDRGYGYTF. Filled out from reference TRBV18 and TRBJ1-2, the complete variable domain reads NAGVMQNPRHLVRRRGQEARLRCSPMKGHSHVYWYRQLPEEGLKFMVYLQKENIIDESGMPKERFSAEFPKEGPSILRIQQVVRGDSAAYFCASSPDDRGYGYTFGSGTRLTVV.

The chain couples TRBV2 to TRBJ2-7; 9 bases line up with TRBD2. Germline-derived CDR1 and CDR2 are SNHLY and FYNNEI. The CDR3 runs to 13 residues. With 4 bases clipped from V and 4 bases from J, the junction kept 2 bases outside the gene matches. The CDR3 is CASSVGLAYEQYF. CDR3 sequence (DNA): TGTGCCAGCAGTGTGGGACTAGCATACGAGCAGTACTTC.

The chain combines TRBV30 with TRBJ1-5; 9 nucleotides line up with TRBD1. Germline V lookup: CDR1 GTSNPN, CDR2 SVGIG (reference sequence). The CDR3 covers 14 residues. Trimming at V came to 4 bases and at J to 4 bases, leaving 5 bases not matched to a gene. The CDR3 loop is CAWTEGQGNQPQHF. CDR3 DNA: TGTGCCTGGACCGAAGGACAGGGGAATCAGCCCCAGCATTTT.

The V call is TRBV19, the J call TRBJ1-1, with TRBD1 matching over 10 bases. The CDR3 totals 14 residues. V shed 6 bases and J 5 bases; nucleotides not matched to a gene: 6. The germline CDR1 and CDR2 sequences are LNHDA and SQIVND (reference sequence). CDR3 protein: CASSMGTGVTEAFF. CDR3 coding DNA: TGTGCCAGTAGCATGGGGACAGGGGTTACTGAAGCTTTCTTT.